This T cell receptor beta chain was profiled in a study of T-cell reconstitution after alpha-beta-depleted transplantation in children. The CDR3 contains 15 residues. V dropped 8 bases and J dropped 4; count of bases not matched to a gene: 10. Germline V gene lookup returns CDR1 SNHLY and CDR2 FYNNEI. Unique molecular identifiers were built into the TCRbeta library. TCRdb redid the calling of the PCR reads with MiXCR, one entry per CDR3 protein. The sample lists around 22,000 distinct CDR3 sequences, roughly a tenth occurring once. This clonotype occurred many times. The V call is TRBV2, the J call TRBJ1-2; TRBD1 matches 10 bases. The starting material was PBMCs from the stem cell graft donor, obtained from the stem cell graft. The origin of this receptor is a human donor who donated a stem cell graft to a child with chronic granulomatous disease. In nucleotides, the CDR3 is TGTGCCAGCCCGGGACAGGGGTTTGGGGCCTATGGCTACACCTTC. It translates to CASPGQGFGAYGYTF.